This TCR beta chain stems from a study of CD8+ T cells in alopecia areata. Study-level results: Tofacitinib significantly reduced both scalp clonality and expanded CD8+ clones among the top 100. In lesional scalp, particularly from alopecia totalis/universalis, clonality was higher than in normal scalp.

The treatment: oral pan-JAK inhibitor, 5-10 mg twice daily. In alopecia areata patients, both lesional scalp punch biopsies and peripheral blood were collected. Sorting of PBMCs yielded the CD4+ and CD8+ T cells. Extracted RNA was reverse transcribed into cDNA, the sequencing template. Sequencing was performed with immunoSEQ multiplex PCR; in TCRdb, only in-frame clones are kept and a portion is missing. This table holds some 190,000 clones, roughly 60% found once. This clone was detected only a few times. The antigen is unknown. The CDR3 has 13 residues. In germline, CDR1 is SGHVS, CDR2 FQNEAQ. V lost 1 base to trimming and J lost 8 bases, with 11 bases between them.

The specimen comprised CD4+ T cells sorted from blood, sampled at approximately week 50, from a patient treated with tofacitinib. This sequence originates from a human donor with alopecia areata. The chain carries TRBV7-8 and TRBJ1-1; the D gene is possibly TRBD1 (5 bases). CDR3 DNA: TGTGCCAGCAGCTTAGGTTGGGGCGGCGAAGCTTTCTTT. It is translated as CASSLGWGGEAFF.